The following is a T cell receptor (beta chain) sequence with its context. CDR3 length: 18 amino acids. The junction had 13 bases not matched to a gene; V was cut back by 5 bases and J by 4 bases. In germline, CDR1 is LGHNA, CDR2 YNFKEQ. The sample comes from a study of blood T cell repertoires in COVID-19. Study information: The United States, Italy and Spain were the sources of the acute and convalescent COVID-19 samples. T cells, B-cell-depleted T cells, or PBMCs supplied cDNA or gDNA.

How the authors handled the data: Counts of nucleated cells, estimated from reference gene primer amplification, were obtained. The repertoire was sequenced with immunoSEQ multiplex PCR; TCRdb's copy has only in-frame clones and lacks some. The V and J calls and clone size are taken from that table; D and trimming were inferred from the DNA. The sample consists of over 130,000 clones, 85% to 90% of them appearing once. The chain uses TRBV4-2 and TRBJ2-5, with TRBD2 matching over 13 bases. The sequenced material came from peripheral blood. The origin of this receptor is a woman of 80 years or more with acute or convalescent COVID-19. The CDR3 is CASSSTSGGAVLAETQYF. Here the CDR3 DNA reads TGTGCCAGCAGCTCTACTAGCGGGGGGGCCGTACTGGCAGAGACCCAGTACTTC.